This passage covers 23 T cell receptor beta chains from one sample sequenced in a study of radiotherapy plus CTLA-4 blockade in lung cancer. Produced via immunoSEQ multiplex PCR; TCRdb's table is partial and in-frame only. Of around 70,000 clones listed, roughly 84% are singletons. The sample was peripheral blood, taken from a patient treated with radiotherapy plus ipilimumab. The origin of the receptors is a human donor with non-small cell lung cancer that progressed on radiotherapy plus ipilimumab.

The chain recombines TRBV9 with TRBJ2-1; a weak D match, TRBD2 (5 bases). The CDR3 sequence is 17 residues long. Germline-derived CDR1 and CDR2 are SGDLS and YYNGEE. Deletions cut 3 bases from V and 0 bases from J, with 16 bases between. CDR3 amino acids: CASSDPLFGGSYNEQFF. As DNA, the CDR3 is TGTGCCAGCAGCGACCCCTTGTTCGGAGGCTCCTACAATGAGCAGTTCTTC.

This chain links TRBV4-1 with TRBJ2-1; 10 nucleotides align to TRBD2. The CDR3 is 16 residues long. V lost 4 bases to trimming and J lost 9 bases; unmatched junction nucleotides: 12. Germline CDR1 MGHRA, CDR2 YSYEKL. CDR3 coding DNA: TGCGCCAGCAGCCTATCCGGGCTAGCGGGAGTCTTTGAGCAGTTCTTC. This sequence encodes CASSLSGLAGVFEQFF.

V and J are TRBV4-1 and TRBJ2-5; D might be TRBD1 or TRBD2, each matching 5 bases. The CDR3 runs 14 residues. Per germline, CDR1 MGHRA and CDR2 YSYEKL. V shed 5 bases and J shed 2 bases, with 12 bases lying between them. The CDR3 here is CASSYRDGQETQYF. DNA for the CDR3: TGCGCCAGCAGCTACCGGGACGGACAAGAGACCCAGTACTTC.

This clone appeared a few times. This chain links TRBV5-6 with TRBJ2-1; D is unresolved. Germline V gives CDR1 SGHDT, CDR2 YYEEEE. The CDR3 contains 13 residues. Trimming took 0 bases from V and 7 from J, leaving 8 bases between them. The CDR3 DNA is TGTGCCAGCAGCTTGGGAGCTAGAAATGAGCAGTTCTTC. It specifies CASSLGARNEQFF.

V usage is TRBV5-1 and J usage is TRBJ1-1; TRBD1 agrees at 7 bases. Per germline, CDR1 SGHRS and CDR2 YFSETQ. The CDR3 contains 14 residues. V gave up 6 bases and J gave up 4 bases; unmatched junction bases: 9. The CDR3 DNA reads TGCGCCAGCAAACAGGGGACCTTCGGCACTGAAGCTTTCTTT. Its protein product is CASKQGTFGTEAFF. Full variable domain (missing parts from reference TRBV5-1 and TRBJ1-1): KAGVTQTPRYLIKTRGQQVTLSCSPISGHRSVSWYQQTPGQGLQFLFEYFSETQRNKGNFPGRFSGRQFSNSRSEMNVSTLELGDSALYLCASKQGTFGTEAFFGQGTRLTVV.

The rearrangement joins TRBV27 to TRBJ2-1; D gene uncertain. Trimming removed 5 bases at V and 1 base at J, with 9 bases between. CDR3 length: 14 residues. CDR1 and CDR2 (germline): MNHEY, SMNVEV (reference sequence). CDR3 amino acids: CASSSRASYNEQFF. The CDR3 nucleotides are TGTGCCAGCAGTAGCCGGGCATCCTACAATGAGCAGTTCTTC.

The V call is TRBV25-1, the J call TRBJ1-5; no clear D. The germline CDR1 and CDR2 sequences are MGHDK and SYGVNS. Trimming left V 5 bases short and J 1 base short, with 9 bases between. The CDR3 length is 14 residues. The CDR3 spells CASSLSGSNQPQHF. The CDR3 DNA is TGTGCCAGCAGTTTGAGTGGAAGCAATCAGCCCCAGCATTTT. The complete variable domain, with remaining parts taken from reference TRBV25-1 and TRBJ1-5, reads EADIYQTPRYLVIGTGKKITLECSQTMGHDKMYWYQQDPGMELHLIHYSYGVNSTEKGDLSSESTVSRIRTEHFPLTLESARPSHTSQYLCASSLSGSNQPQHFGDGTRLSIL.

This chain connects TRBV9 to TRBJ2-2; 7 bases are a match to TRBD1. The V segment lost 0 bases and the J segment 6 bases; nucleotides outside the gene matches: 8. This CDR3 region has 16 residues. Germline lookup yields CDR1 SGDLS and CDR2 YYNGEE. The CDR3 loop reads CASSVVGQGDAGELFF. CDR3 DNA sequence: TGTGCCAGCAGCGTAGTTGGGCAGGGGGATGCCGGGGAGCTGTTTTTT.

CDR3 sequence reads: CASSTPRDRGGYEQYF. Here the CDR3 DNA reads TGTGCCAGCAGTACGCCCCGGGACAGGGGGGGCTACGAGCAGTACTTC. This chain links TRBV27 with TRBJ2-5; 11 bases map to TRBD1. The J call may not be correct, given that the DNA end is closer to TRBJ2-7. The CDR3 is 16 residues long. The germline V gene encodes CDR1 MNHEY and CDR2 SMNVEV (reference sequence).

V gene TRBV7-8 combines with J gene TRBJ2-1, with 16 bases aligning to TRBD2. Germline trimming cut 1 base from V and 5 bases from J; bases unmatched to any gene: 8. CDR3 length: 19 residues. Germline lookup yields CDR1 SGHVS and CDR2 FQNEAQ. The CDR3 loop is CASSLGAGTSGRAHNEQFF. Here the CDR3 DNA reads TGTGCCAGCAGCTTAGGCGCAGGGACTAGCGGGAGGGCCCACAATGAGCAGTTCTTC.

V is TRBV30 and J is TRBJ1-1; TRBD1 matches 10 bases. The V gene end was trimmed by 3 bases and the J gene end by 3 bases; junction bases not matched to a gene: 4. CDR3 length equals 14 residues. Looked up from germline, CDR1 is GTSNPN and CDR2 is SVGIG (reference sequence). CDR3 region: CAWRTGGAHTEAFF. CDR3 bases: TGTGCCTGGAGGACAGGGGGCGCCCACACTGAAGCTTTCTTT.

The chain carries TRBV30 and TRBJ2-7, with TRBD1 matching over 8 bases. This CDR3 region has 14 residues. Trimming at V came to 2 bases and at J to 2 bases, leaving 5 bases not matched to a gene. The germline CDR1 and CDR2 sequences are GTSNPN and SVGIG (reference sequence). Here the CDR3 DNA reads TGTGCCTGGAGTTTTGGACAGGGAACCTACGAGCAGTACGTC. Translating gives CAWSFGQGTYEQYV.

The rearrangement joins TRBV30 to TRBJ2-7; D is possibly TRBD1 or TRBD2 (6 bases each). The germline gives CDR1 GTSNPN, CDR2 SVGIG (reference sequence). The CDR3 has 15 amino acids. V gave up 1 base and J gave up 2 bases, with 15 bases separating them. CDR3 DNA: TGTGCCTGGAGTGGGGGGGCAGGGCTGCCCTACGAGCAGTACTTC. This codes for CAWSGGAGLPYEQYF.

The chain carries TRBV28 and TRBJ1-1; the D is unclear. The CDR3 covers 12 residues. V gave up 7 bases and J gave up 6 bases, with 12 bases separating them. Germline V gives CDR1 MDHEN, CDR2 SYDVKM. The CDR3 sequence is CASTISTAEAFF. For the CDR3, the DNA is TGTGCCAGCACAATATCGACGGCTGAAGCTTTCTTT.

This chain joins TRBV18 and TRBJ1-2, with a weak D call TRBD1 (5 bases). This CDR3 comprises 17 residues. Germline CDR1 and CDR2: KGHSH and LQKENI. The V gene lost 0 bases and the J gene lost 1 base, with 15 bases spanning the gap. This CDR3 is CASSPPARAPNNYGYTF. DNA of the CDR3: TGTGCCAGCTCACCACCCGCCAGGGCCCCCAATAACTATGGCTACACCTTC.

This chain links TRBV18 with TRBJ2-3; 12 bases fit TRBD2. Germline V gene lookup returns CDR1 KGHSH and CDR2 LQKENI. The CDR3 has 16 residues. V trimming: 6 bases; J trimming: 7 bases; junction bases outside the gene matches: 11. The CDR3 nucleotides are TGTGCCAGCTCCCCGAGGACTAGCGGGGCACAAAATACGCAGTATTTT. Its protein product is CASSPRTSGAQNTQYF. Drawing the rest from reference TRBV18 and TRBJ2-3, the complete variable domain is NAGVMQNPRHLVRRRGQEARLRCSPMKGHSHVYWYRQLPEEGLKFMVYLQKENIIDESGMPKERFSAEFPKEGPSILRIQQVVRGDSAAYFCASSPRTSGAQNTQYFGPGTRLTVL.

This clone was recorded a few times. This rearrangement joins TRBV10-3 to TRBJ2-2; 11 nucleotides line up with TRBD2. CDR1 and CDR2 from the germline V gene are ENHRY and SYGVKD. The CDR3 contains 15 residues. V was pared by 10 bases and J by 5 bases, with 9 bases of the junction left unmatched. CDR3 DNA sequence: TGTGCCACTAGACCGGGACTAGCGGCTACCGGGGAGCTGTTTTTT. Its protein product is CATRPGLAATGELFF.

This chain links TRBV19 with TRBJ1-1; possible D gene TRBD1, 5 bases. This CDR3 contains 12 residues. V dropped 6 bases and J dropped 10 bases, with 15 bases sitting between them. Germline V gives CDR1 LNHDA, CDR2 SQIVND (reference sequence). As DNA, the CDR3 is TGTGCCAGTAGCCCTAAAGGGGTGCGAGCTTTCTTT. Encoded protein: CASSPKGVRAFF.

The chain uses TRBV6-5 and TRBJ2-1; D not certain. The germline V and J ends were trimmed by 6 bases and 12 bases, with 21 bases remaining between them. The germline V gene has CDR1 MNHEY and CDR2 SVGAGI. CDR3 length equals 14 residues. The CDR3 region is CASSLHGPGPGQFF. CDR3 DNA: TGTGCCAGCAGCCTCCACGGACCAGGACCGGGGCAGTTCTTC.

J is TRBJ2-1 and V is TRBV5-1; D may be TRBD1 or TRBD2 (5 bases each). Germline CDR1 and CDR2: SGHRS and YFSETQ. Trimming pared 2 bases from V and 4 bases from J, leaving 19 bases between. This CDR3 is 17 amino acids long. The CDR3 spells CASSLKPGTSTYNEQFF. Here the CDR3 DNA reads TGCGCCAGCAGCTTAAAACCCGGGACCAGCACTTACAATGAGCAGTTCTTC.

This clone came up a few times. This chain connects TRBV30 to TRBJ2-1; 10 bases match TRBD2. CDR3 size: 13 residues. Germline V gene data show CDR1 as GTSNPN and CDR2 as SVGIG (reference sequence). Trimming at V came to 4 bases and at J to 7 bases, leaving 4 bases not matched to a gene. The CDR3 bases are TGTGCCTGGAAAAAAGCGGGAGGGAATGAGCAGTTCTTC. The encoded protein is CAWKKAGGNEQFF. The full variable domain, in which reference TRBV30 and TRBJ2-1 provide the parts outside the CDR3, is SQTIHQWPATLVQPVGSPLSLECTVEGTSNPNLYWYRQAAGRGLQLLFYSVGIGQISSEVPQNLSASRPQDRQFILSSKKLLLSDSGFYLCAWKKAGGNEQFFGPGTRLTVL.

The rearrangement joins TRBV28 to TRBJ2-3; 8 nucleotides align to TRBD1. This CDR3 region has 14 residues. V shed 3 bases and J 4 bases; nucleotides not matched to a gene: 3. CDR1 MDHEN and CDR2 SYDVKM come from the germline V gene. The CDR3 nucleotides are TGTGCCAGCAGTTTTGTCAGGGGGCCAGATACGCAGTATTTT. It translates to CASSFVRGPDTQYF.

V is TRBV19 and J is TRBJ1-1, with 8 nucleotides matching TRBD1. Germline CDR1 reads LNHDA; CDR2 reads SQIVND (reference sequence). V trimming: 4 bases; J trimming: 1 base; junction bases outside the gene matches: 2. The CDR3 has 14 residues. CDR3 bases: TGTGCCAGTAGTACAGGACAGGGGAACACTGAAGCTTTCTTT. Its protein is CASSTGQGNTEAFF.